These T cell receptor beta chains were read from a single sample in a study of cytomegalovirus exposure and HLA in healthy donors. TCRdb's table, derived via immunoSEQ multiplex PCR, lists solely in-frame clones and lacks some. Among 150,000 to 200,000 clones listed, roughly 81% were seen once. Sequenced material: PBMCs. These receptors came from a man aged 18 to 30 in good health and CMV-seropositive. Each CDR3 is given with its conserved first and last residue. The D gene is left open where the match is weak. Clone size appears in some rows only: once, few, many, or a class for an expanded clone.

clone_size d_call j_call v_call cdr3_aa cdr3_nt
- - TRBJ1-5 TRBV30 CAWSGQGGQPQHF TGTGCCTGGAGTGGTCAAGGGGGTCAGCCCCAGCATTTT
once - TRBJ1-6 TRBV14 CASSQGWGPYNSPLHF TGTGCCAGCAGCCAAGGATGGGGGCCCTATAATTCACCCCTCCACTTT
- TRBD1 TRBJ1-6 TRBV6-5 CASSRTGGYSPLHF TGTGCCAGCAGTAGGACAGGCGGCTATTCACCCCTCCACTTT
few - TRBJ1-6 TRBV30 CAWRAGSYNSPLHF TGTGCCTGGAGGGCTGGCTCCTATAATTCACCCCTCCACTTT
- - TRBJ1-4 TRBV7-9 CASSGPETDPNEKLFF TGTGCCAGCAGCGGGCCGGAGACAGATCCAAATGAAAAACTGTTTTTT
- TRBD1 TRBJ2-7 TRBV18 CASSPPVRQGAYEQYF TGTGCCAGCTCACCACCAGTCCGACAGGGGGCGTACGAGCAGTACTTC
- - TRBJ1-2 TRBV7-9 CASSYGSGYGYTF TGTGCCAGCAGCTACGGAAGCGGCTATGGCTACACCTTC
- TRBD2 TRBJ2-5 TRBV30 CACEASGLFGETQYF TGTGCCTGTGAAGCTAGCGGACTCTTTGGAGAGACCCAGTACTTC
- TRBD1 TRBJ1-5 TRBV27 CASSQGTGINQPQHF TGTGCCAGCAGTCAGGGGACAGGAATAAATCAGCCCCAGCATTTT
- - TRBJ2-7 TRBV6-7 CASSTETTDPYPYEQYF TGTGCCAGCAGCACCGAGACCACAGACCCCTACCCCTACGAGCAGTACTTC
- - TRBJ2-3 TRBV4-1 CASKGPSTDTQYF TGCGCCAGCAAGGGGCCCAGCACAGATACGCAGTATTTT
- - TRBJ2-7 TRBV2 CASSNPAGEAYEQYF TGTGCCAGCAGCAATCCCGCAGGGGAAGCCTACGAGCAGTACTTC
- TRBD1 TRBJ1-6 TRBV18 CASSVKQGGDNSPLHF TGTGCCAGCTCAGTGAAACAGGGGGGAGATAATTCACCCCTCCACTTT
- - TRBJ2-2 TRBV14 CASSRRAAGELFF TGTGCCAGCAGCCGGCGGGCGGCCGGGGAGCTGTTTTTT
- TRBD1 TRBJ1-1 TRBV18 CASSDRGYTEAFF TGTGCCAGCTCCGACAGGGGTTACACTGAAGCTTTCTTT
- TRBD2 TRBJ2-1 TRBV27 CAASTSGGTNNEQFF TGTGCCGCCTCGACTAGCGGGGGCACTAACAATGAGCAGTTCTTC
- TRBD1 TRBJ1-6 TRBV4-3 CASSQGTGNINSPLHF TGCGCCAGCAGCCAAGGGACAGGGAACATTAATTCACCCCTCCACTTT
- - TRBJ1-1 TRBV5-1 CASTSMGGVDTEAFF TGCGCCAGCACCTCGATGGGGGGGGTGGACACTGAAGCTTTCTTT
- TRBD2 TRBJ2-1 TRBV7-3 CASSSGLAGTHNEQFF TGTGCCAGCAGCTCGGGACTAGCGGGGACCCACAATGAGCAGTTCTTC
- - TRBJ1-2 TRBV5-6 CASTTDRRKGYTF TGTGCCAGCACCACCGACCGGCGGAAAGGCTACACCTTC
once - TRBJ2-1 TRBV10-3 CAISDFGTVNNEQFF TGTGCCATCAGTGATTTTGGAACAGTTAACAATGAGCAGTTCTTC
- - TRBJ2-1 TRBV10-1 CASSGGTVVDEQFF TGCGCCAGCAGTGGAGGTACGGTGGTGGATGAGCAGTTCTTC
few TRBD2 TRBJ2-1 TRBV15 CATSRDRLAGGRNEQFF TGTGCCACCAGCAGAGATAGGCTAGCGGGGGGGCGCAATGAGCAGTTCTTC
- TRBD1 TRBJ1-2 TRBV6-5 CASSSTGAGYTF TGTGCCAGCAGTTCGACAGGGGCTGGCTACACCTTC
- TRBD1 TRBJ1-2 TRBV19 CASSTETGGGRYGYTF TGTGCCAGTAGTACAGAGACAGGGGGCGGGAGGTATGGCTACACCTTC
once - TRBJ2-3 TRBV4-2 CASSQDLDRTDTQYF TGTGCCAGCAGCCAAGATCTTGACAGAACAGATACGCAGTATTTT
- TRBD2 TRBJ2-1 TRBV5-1 CASSLTSGGAGEQFF TGCGCCAGCAGCTTGACTAGCGGGGGGGCCGGTGAGCAGTTCTTC
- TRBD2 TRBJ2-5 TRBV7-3 CASSLLAGVQETQYF TGTGCCAGCAGCTTATTAGCGGGGGTCCAAGAGACCCAGTACTTC